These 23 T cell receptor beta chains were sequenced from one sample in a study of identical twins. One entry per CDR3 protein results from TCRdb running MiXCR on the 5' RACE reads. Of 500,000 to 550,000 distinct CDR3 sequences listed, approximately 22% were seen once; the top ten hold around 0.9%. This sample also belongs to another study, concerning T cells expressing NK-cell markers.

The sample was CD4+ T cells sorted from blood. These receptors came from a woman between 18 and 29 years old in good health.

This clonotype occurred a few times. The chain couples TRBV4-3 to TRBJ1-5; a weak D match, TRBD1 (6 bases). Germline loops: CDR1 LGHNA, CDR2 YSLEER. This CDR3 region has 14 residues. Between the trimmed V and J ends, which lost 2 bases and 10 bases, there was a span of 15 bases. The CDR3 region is CASSQWYRAAPQHF. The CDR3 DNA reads TGCGCCAGCAGCCAATGGTACAGGGCGGCACCCCAGCATTTT.

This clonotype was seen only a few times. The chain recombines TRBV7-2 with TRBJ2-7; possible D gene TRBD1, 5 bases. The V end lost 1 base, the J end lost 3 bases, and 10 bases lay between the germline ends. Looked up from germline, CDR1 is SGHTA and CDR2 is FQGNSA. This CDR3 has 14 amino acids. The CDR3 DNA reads TGTGCCAGCAGCTTAGATAGGACACTCTACGAGCAGTACTTC. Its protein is CASSLDRTLYEQYF. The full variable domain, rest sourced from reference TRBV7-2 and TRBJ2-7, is GAGVSQSPSNKVTEKGKDVELRCDPISGHTALYWYRQSLGQGLEFLIYFQGNSAPDKSGLPSDRFSAERTGGSVSTLTIQRTQQEDSAVYLCASSLDRTLYEQYFGPGTRLTVT.

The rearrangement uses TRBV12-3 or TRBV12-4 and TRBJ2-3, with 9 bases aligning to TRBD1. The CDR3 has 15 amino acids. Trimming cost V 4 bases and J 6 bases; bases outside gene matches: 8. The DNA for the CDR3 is TGTGCCAGCAGTTGGAGGGGACAGGGTTCGGATACGCAGTATTTT. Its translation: CASSWRGQGSDTQYF.

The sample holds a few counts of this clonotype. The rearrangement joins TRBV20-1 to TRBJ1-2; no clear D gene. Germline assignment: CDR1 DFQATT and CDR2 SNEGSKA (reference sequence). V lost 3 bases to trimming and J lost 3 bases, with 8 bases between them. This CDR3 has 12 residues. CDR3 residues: CSASQVDYGYTF. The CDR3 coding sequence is TGCAGTGCTAGCCAGGTGGACTATGGCTACACCTTC.

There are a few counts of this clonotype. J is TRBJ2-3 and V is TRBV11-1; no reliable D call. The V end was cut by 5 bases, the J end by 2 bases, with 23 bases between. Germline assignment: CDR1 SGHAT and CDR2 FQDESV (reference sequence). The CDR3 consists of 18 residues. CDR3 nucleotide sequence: TGTGCCAGCAGCCCACGTGTAATTGTGGTAAAACACACAGATACGCAGTATTTT. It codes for CASSPRVIVVKHTDTQYF.

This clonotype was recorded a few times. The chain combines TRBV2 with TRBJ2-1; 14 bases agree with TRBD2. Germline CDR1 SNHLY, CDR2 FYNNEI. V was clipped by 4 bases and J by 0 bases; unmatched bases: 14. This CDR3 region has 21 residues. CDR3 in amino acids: CASSAAAGTSGSGSSYNEQFF. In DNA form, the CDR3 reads TGTGCCAGCAGTGCCGCGGCCGGGACTAGCGGGAGTGGGAGCTCCTACAATGAGCAGTTCTTC.

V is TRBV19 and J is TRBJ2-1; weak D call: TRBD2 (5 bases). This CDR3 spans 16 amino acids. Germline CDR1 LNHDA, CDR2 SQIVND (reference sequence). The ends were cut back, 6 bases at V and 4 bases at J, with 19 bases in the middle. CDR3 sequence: CASRPEASLLYNEQFF. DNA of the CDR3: TGTGCCAGTAGACCGGAGGCTTCCTTGCTATACAATGAGCAGTTCTTC.

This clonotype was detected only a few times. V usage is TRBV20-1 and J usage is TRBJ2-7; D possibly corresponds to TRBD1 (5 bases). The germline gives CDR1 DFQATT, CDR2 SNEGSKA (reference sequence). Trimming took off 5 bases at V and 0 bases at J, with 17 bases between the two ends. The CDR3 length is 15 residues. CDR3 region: CSAQPRTPYSYEQYF. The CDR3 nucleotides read TGCAGTGCTCAACCTAGGACACCATACTCCTACGAGCAGTACTTC.

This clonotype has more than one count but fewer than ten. Here the CDR3 DNA reads TGCAGTGCTAGAGTCCCGGGAGGAGAGACCCAGTACTTC. Translated: CSARVPGGETQYF. J is TRBJ2-5 and V is TRBV20-1; 7 positions agree with TRBD2. From germline, CDR1 is DFQATT and CDR2 SNEGSKA (reference sequence). V lost 1 base, J lost 4 bases, and 3 bases stayed unmatched. The CDR3 loop spans 13 amino acids.

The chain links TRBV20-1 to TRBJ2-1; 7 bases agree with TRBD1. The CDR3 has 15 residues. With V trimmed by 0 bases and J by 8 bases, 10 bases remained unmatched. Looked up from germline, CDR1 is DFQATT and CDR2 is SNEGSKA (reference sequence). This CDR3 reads CSARDRGGDRYEQFF. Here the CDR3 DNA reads TGCAGTGCTAGAGATCGTGGTGGGGACAGATATGAGCAGTTCTTC.

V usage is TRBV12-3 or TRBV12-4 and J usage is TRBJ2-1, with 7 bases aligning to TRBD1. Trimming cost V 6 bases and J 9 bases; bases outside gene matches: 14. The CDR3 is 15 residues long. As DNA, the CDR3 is TGTGCCAGCAGCGGTACCGACAGGGATAGGGGTGAGCAGTTCTTC. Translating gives CASSGTDRDRGEQFF.

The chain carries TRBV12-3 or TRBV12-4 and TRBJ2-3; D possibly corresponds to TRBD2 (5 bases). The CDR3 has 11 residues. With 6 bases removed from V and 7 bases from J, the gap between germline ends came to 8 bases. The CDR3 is CASSLAHTQYF. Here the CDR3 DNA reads TGTGCCAGCAGCCTAGCCCATACGCAGTATTTT.

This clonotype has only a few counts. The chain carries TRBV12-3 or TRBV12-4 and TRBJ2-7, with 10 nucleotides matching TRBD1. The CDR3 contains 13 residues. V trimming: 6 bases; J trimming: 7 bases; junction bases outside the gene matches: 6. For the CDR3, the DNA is TGTGCCAGCAGGGGGGGACAGGGGTTGGAGCAGTACTTC. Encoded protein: CASRGGQGLEQYF.

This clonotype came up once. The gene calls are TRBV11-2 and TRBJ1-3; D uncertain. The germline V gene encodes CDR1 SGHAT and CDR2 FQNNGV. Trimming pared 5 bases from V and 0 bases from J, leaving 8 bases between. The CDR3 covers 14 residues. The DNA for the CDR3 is TGTGCCAGCAGCCAACAAGCCTCTGGAAACACCATATATTTT. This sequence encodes CASSQQASGNTIYF.

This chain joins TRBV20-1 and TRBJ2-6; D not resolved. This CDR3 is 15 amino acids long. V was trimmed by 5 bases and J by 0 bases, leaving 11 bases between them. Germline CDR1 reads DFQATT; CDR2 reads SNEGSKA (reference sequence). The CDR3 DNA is TGCAGTGCTCAAATTTTACTCTCTGGGGCCAACGTCCTGACTTTC. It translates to CSAQILLSGANVLTF.

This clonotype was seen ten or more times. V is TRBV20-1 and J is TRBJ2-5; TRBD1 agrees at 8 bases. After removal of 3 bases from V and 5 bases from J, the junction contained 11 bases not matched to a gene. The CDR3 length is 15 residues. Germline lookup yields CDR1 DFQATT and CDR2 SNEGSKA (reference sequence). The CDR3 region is CSASSGGAFAETQYF. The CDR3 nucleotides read TGCAGTGCTAGCTCAGGGGGCGCGTTCGCTGAGACCCAGTACTTC.

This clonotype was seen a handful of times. The CDR3 DNA reads as TGCGCCAGCAGCCAAGATCTCAGGGGGTATCAGCCCCAGCATTTT. This sequence encodes CASSQDLRGYQPQHF. This sequence joins TRBV4-3 and TRBJ1-5; TRBD1 matches at 7 bases. Germline CDR1 reads LGHNA; CDR2 reads YSLEER. The CDR3 loop spans 15 amino acids. The V and J ends lost 0 bases and 5 bases, in that order; junction bases with no gene match: 4.

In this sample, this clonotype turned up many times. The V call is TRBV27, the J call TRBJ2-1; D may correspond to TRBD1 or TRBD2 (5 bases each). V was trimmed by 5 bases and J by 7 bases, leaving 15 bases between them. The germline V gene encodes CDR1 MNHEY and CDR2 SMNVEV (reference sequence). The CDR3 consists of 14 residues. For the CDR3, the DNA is TGTGCCAGCAGTAAGGGACCTCCCTCGAATGAGCAGTTCTTC. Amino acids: CASSKGPPSNEQFF.

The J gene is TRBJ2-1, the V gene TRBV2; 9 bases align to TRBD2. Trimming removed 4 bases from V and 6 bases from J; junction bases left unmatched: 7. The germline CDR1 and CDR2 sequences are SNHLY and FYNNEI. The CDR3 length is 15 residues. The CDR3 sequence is CASSVERGVSNEQFF. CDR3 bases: TGTGCCAGCAGTGTGGAGCGGGGGGTTTCCAATGAGCAGTTCTTC.

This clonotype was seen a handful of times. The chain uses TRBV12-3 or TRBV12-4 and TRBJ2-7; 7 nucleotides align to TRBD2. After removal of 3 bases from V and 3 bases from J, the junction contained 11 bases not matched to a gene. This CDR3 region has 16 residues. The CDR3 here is CASSLGGGGPRYEQYF. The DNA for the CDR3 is TGTGCCAGCAGTTTGGGGGGGGGAGGGCCTCGCTACGAGCAGTACTTC.

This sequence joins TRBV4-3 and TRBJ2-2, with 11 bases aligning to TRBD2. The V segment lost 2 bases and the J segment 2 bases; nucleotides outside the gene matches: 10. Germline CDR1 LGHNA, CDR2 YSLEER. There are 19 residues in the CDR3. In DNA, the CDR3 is TGCGCCAGCAGCCAAAGACCGGGTAGCGGGAGGGCCAACACCGGGGAGCTGTTTTTT. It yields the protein CASSQRPGSGRANTGELFF.

The DNA of the CDR3 is TGTGCCAGCAGCCAACGGCGGAACGAGCAGTTCTTC. Protein product: CASSQRRNEQFF. J is TRBJ2-1 and V is TRBV3-1; D gene uncertain. The germline V gene has CDR1 LGHDT and CDR2 YNNKEL (reference sequence). Trimming pared 2 bases from V and 10 bases from J, leaving 9 bases between. This CDR3 spans 12 amino acids.

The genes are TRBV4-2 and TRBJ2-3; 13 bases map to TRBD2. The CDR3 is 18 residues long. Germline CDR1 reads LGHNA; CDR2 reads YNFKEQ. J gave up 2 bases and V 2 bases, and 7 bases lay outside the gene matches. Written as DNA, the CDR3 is TGTGCCAGCAGCCAAAGGGACACTAGCGGGGGGGACACAGATACGCAGTATTTT. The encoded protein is CASSQRDTSGGDTDTQYF.